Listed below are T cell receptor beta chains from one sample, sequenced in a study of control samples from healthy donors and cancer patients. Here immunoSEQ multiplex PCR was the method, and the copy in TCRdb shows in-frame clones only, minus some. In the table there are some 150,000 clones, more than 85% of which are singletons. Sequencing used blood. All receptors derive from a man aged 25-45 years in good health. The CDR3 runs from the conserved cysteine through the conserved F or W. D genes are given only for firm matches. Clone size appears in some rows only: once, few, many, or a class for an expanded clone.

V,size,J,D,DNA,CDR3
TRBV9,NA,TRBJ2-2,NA,TGTGCCAGCAGCGACGGGACGGAGGTTCCTTTTAACACCGGGGAGCTGTTTTTT,CASSDGTEVPFNTGELFF
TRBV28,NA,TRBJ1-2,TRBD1,TGTGCCAGCAGACCGGGACAGGGTACTGGCTACACCTTC,CASRPGQGTGYTF
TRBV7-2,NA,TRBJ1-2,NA,TGTGCCAGCAGCTTACCAGACGTAGAGGCTAACTATGGCTACACCTTC,CASSLPDVEANYGYTF
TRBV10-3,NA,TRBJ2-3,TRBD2,TGTGCCATCAGTGAGTCAGTGAGTAGCGGGGGTGGAGATACGCAGTATTTT,CAISESVSSGGGDTQYF
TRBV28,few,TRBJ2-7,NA,TGTGCCAGCAGCTTCCCTTTTGGGGCCAGGACTTACGAGCAGTACTTC,CASSFPFGARTYEQYF
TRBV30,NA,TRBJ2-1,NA,TGTGCCTGGAGTGGATACCAAACGGATACCTACAATGAGCAGTTCTTC,CAWSGYQTDTYNEQFF
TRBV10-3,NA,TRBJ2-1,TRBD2,TGTGCCATCAGTGTTTCTAGCGGGGGCGCGTCCTACAATGAGCAGTTCTTC,CAISVSSGGASYNEQFF
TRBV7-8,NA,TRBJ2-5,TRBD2,TGTGCCAGCAGCTTATACCTAGCGGGGAAAGAGACCCAGTACTTC,CASSLYLAGKETQYF
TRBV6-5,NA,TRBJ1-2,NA,TGTGCCAGCAGTTACTCGACCGGGGGAGGCTACACCTTC,CASSYSTGGGYTF
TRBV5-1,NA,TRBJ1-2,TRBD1,TGCGCCAGCAGCCCCAAACAGGGGGTTGATGGCTACACCTTC,CASSPKQGVDGYTF
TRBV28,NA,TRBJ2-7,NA,TGTGCCAGCAGTTCCCTCATGACGGGAAACTACGAGCAGTACTTC,CASSSLMTGNYEQYF
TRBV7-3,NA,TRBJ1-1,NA,TGTGCCAGCAGCTTAGGGACGGACACTGAAGCTTTCTTT,CASSLGTDTEAFF
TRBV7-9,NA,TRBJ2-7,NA,TGTGCCAGCAGCTCAGCCTTAAGGGCCTACGAGCAGTACTTC,CASSSALRAYEQYF
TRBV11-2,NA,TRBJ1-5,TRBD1,TGTGCCAGCAGCTTAGACCCAGGGGGCAACCAGCCCCAGCATTTT,CASSLDPGGNQPQHF
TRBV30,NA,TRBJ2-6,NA,TGTGCCTGGAGTTCTGGAGGGGCCAACGTCCTGACTTTC,CAWSSGGANVLTF
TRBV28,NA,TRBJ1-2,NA,TGTGCCAGCAGTTTGTTTCAACAAGGAGGCTACACCTTC,CASSLFQQGGYTF
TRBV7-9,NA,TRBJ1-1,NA,TGTGCCAGCAGCTTTCGGGCGGGAACTGAAGCTTTCTTT,CASSFRAGTEAFF
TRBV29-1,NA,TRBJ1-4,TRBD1,TGCAGCGTAAACAGGGGGCAAGGAGAAAAACTGTTTTTT,CSVNRGQGEKLFF
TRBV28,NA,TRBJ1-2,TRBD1,TGTGCCACCATTCAGGGGGGTTCTGGCTACACCTTC,CATIQGGSGYTF
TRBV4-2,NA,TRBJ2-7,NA,TGTGCCAGCAGCCACCCTCCCGCATCCGGGCGGGAGCAGTACTTC,CASSHPPASGREQYF
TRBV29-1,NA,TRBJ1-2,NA,TGCAGCGTTGATAGCTGGTCAGGGGCGGGGGGCTACACCTTC,CSVDSWSGAGGYTF
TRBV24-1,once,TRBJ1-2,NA,TGTGCCACCAGTGATTTCCTCAATGGCTACACCTTC,CATSDFLNGYTF
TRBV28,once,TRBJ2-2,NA,TGTGCCAGCAGTCCCCCCAGGAGTAACGGGGAGCTGTTTTTT,CASSPPRSNGELFF